The 22 T cell receptor beta chains given below trace back to one sample, sequenced in a study of T cells after yellow fever vaccination. TCRdb fed the 5' RACE reads into MiXCR, producing one record per CDR3 protein. The sample holds 120,000 or so distinct CDR3 sequences, approximately 8.4% seen once. Material: CD8+ T cells sorted from PBMCs, obtained on the day of the yellow fever booster vaccination. These receptors all stem from a man between 18 and 29 years old who received the YFV17D yellow fever vaccine.

The chain couples TRBV6-2 or TRBV6-3 to TRBJ2-3, with TRBD2 as a possible D gene (5 bases). This CDR3 contains 16 residues. Trimming shortened V by 4 bases and J by 0 bases, and 14 bases separated the two germline ends. Germline-derived CDR1 and CDR2 are MNHEY and SVGEGT. The CDR3 sequence is CASSLLAPGSTDTQYF. Written as DNA, the CDR3 is TGTGCCAGCAGTTTACTCGCCCCGGGGAGCACAGATACGCAGTATTTT.

The CDR3 DNA reads TGCGCCAGCAGCCAAGACGCAGGGTCCGACACCGGGGAGCTGTTTTTT. Its protein is CASSQDAGSDTGELFF. The chain links TRBV4-3 to TRBJ2-2; maybe TRBD1 (5 bases). Germline lookup yields CDR1 LGHNA and CDR2 YSLEER. V was clipped by 0 bases and J by 3 bases, with 11 bases between them. The CDR3 sequence is 16 residues long.

This chain joins TRBV14 and TRBJ2-4; D uncertain. CDR1 and CDR2 from the germline V gene are SGHDN and FVKESK. V was trimmed by 4 bases and J by 1 base, leaving 8 bases between them. The CDR3 has 14 amino acids. In DNA, the CDR3 is TGTGCCAGCAGCCTAGGGCTTGCCAAAAACATTCAGTACTTC. This encodes CASSLGLAKNIQYF.

This clonotype was picked up a small number of times. This chain joins TRBV7-3 and TRBJ2-7; D uncertain. Germline V lookup: CDR1 SGHTA, CDR2 FQGTGA. The CDR3 loop spans 12 amino acids. Trimming shortened V by 1 base and J by 7 bases, and 8 bases separated the two germline ends. The CDR3 bases are TGTGCCAGCAGCTTAAATCGGGTAGAGCAGTACTTC. Translating it yields CASSLNRVEQYF.

The chain uses TRBV9 and TRBJ2-5; 9 bases line up with TRBD2. The CDR3 sequence is 17 residues long. V gave up 0 bases and J gave up 2 bases; unmatched junction bases: 8. The germline V gene has CDR1 SGDLS and CDR2 YYNGEE. This chain's CDR3 is CASSVGDSGGLQETQYF. The DNA for the CDR3 is TGTGCCAGCAGCGTAGGAGATAGCGGGGGCCTACAAGAGACCCAGTACTTC.

This chain joins TRBV9 and TRBJ2-2; a possible D gene is TRBD1 (5 bases). V dropped 0 bases and J dropped 7 bases, with 13 bases sitting between them. Germline V gene data show CDR1 as SGDLS and CDR2 as YYNGEE. The CDR3 runs to 15 residues. The CDR3 is CASSVGGSLGGELFF. CDR3 DNA: TGTGCCAGCAGCGTAGGGGGCAGCCTAGGCGGGGAGCTGTTTTTT. Full variable domain (missing parts from reference TRBV9 and TRBJ2-2): DSGVTQTPKHLITATGQRVTLRCSPRSGDLSVYWYQQSLDQGLQFLIQYYNGEERAKGNILERFSAQQFPDLHSELNLSSLELGDSALYFCASSVGGSLGGELFFGEGSRLTVL.

The rearrangement links TRBV12-3 or TRBV12-4 to TRBJ1-5; D may be TRBD1 (5 bases). The germline V and J ends were trimmed by 8 bases and 3 bases, with 8 bases remaining between them. CDR3 length equals 12 residues. The CDR3 spells CASGANNQPQHF. The CDR3 coding sequence is TGTGCCAGCGGGGCGAACAATCAGCCCCAGCATTTT.

This clonotype has just a few counts. V and J are TRBV6-5 and TRBJ2-7; D ambiguous. Trimming pared 2 bases from V and 2 bases from J, leaving 10 bases between. CDR3 length: 14 amino acids. Looked up from germline, CDR1 is MNHEY and CDR2 is SVGAGI. The CDR3 is CASSYGGPAYEQYF. The CDR3 nucleotides read TGTGCCAGCAGTTACGGCGGACCGGCCTACGAGCAGTACTTC.

This clonotype occurred a few times. This sequence joins TRBV20-1 and TRBJ2-7; 12 nucleotides line up with TRBD2. Germline lookup yields CDR1 DFQATT and CDR2 SNEGSKA (reference sequence). V shed 5 bases and J 0 bases; nucleotides not matched to a gene: 5. CDR3 length equals 15 residues. CDR3 loop: CSAYGTSGLSYEQYV. DNA of the CDR3: TGCAGTGCTTATGGGACTAGCGGGCTCTCCTACGAGCAGTACGTC.

The chain has TRBV7-9 and TRBJ1-5; D not resolved. The CDR3 has 14 residues. CDR1 SEHNR and CDR2 FQNEAQ come from the germline V gene (reference sequence). The V and J ends lost 0 bases and 4 bases respectively, with 7 bases between them. The CDR3 spells CASSLAPHNQPQHF. CDR3 DNA: TGTGCCAGCAGCTTAGCGCCGCATAATCAGCCCCAGCATTTT.

This clonotype has more than one count but fewer than ten. The chain links TRBV4-2 to TRBJ2-1, with 7 positions matching TRBD2. Trimming at V came to 4 bases and at J to 9 bases, leaving 12 bases not matched to a gene. CDR1 and CDR2 (germline): LGHNA, YNFKEQ. This CDR3 spans 15 amino acids. CDR3 nucleotides: TGTGCCAGCAGCCCGCGAAGCGGGGCCGGTAGTGAGCAGTTCTTC. This encodes CASSPRSGAGSEQFF.

V gene TRBV6-2 or TRBV6-3 combines with J gene TRBJ2-5; D is possibly TRBD2 (6 bases). The CDR3 extends over 14 amino acids. V lost 0 bases to trimming and J lost 4 bases, with 9 bases between them. Germline V gene data show CDR1 as MNHEY and CDR2 as SVGEGT. The CDR3 loop reads CASSYSLGGETQYF. The CDR3 DNA is TGTGCCAGCAGTTACTCGTTGGGGGGAGAGACCCAGTACTTC.

V usage is TRBV7-9 and J usage is TRBJ1-2, with D tentatively TRBD1 (5 bases). The CDR3 contains 15 residues. V was pared by 5 bases and J by 3 bases, with 16 bases between. Germline CDR1 reads SEHNR; CDR2 reads FQNEAQ (reference sequence). The CDR3 spells CASSPHDSPDYGYTF. The CDR3 DNA sequence: TGTGCCAGCAGCCCTCATGACAGTCCGGACTATGGCTACACCTTC.

This clonotype has only a few counts. The CDR3 region is CASSQEAGVSDEQFF. The CDR3 coding sequence is TGTGCCAGCAGCCAAGAGGCGGGGGTCTCAGATGAGCAGTTCTTC. This chain uses TRBV4-2 with TRBJ2-1; TRBD2 matches 7 bases. The CDR3 spans 15 residues. Germline V lookup: CDR1 LGHNA, CDR2 YNFKEQ. The J segment lost 8 bases and the V segment lost 0 bases, leaving 7 bases of the junction unmatched.

On this clonotype itself: A much larger clone differs by one base, so this may be a read error. The rearrangement links TRBV7-3 to TRBJ2-3, with 8 bases fitting TRBD2. The CDR3 has 16 amino acids. The germline V gene has CDR1 SGHTA and CDR2 FQGTGA. The V and J ends lost 6 bases and 5 bases, in that order; junction bases with no gene match: 13. The CDR3 spells CASRFRPTSAIDTQYF. DNA for the CDR3: TGTGCCAGCAGATTTCGACCGACTAGCGCCATAGATACGCAGTATTTT.

V usage is TRBV4-2 and J usage is TRBJ2-4, with 7 bases aligning to TRBD1. Germline V gene sequence: CDR1 LGHNA, CDR2 YNFKEQ. This CDR3 spans 15 amino acids. Trimming removed 0 bases from V and 4 bases from J; junction bases left unmatched: 3. The CDR3 DNA reads as TGTGCCAGCAGCCAAGAGGGACAGATAAAAAACATTCAGTACTTC. Translation: CASSQEGQIKNIQYF.

The V gene is TRBV7-2, the J gene TRBJ1-2, with TRBD1 matching over 8 bases. The CDR3 spans 14 residues. Germline loops: CDR1 SGHTA, CDR2 FQGNSA. V trimming: 5 bases; J trimming: 4 bases; junction bases outside the gene matches: 6. The CDR3 sequence is CASSTGQGVYGYTF. The DNA for the CDR3 is TGTGCCAGCAGCACCGGACAGGGAGTCTATGGCTACACCTTC.

This clonotype was observed a handful of times. This chain joins TRBV12-3 or TRBV12-4 and TRBJ2-1; 11 nucleotides agree with TRBD1. V trimming: 7 bases; J trimming: 3 bases; junction bases outside the gene matches: 11. This CDR3 contains 17 residues. CDR3 nucleotides: TGTGCCAGCACCCTTTGGGGGGGACAGGGGGACTACAATGAGCAGTTCTTC. Residues: CASTLWGGQGDYNEQFF.

The rearrangement uses TRBV5-6 and TRBJ2-5; 7 nucleotides align to TRBD2. Germline assignment: CDR1 SGHDT and CDR2 YYEEEE. The CDR3 totals 16 residues. The trim removed 2 bases at V and 3 bases at J, leaving 10 bases unmatched. DNA for the CDR3: TGTGCCAGCAGCTTTTGGCGAGCGGGGTACAAAGAGACCCAGTACTTC. It translates to CASSFWRAGYKETQYF.

The chain is built from TRBV19 and TRBJ1-6; 8 positions match TRBD1. V was pared by 9 bases and J by 7 bases, with 5 bases of the junction left unmatched. CDR3 length: 13 residues. CDR1 and CDR2 (germline): LNHDA, SQIVND (reference sequence). The chain's CDR3 is CASGQGGNSPLHF. Here the CDR3 DNA reads TGTGCCAGCGGACAGGGCGGGAATTCACCCCTCCACTTT.

The table lists this clonotype with many counts. The genes are TRBV18 and TRBJ2-5, with no clear D. This CDR3 has 14 amino acids. Trimming removed 2 bases at V and 2 bases at J, with 9 bases between. Germline V gene sequence: CDR1 KGHSH, CDR2 LQKENI. CDR3 DNA sequence: TGTGCCAGCTCACCAGGCAATCTACAAGAGACCCAGTACTTC. Translated, it gives CASSPGNLQETQYF.

This clonotype was picked up one time. This rearrangement joins TRBV7-8 to TRBJ2-5; D may be TRBD2 (5 bases). CDR3 size: 14 residues. Deletions cut 7 bases from V and 1 base from J, with 13 bases between. Germline CDR1 and CDR2: SGHVS and FQNEAQ. CDR3 sequence: CASILPGFQETQYF. Written as DNA, the CDR3 is TGTGCCAGCATCCTACCGGGGTTCCAAGAGACCCAGTACTTC.